Detailed here is one T cell receptor beta chain. Its target is unknown. This sample is part of a study of early T cells in non-severe SARS-CoV-2 infection. Background on the study: Unsorted whole-blood RNA was sequenced in bulk, leaving chains unpaired.

The library protocol tagged individual cDNA molecules with unique molecular identifiers. TCRdb analysed the 5' RACE reads with MiXCR anew, one entry per CDR3 protein. Here the sample spans 90,000 to 130,000 distinct CDR3 sequences, 12% being singletons. Germline CDR1 is LNHDA and CDR2 is SQIVND (reference sequence). This CDR3 contains 15 residues. V was clipped by 5 bases and J by 0 bases, with 11 bases between them. Study outcomes and limitations: A preference for anti-spike CD8 responses marked VDJdb matching, which missed private and CD4 specificities.

The clonotype originates from an adult who was a healthcare worker with PCR-confirmed SARS-CoV-2 infection or an uninfected control (not recorded which). V and J are TRBV19 and TRBJ1-5; the D gene is possibly TRBD1 (6 bases). Source material: whole blood. CDR3 bases: TGTGCCAGTAGTCTCGGACAGACTAGCAATCAGCCCCAGCATTTT. Protein: CASSLGQTSNQPQHF.